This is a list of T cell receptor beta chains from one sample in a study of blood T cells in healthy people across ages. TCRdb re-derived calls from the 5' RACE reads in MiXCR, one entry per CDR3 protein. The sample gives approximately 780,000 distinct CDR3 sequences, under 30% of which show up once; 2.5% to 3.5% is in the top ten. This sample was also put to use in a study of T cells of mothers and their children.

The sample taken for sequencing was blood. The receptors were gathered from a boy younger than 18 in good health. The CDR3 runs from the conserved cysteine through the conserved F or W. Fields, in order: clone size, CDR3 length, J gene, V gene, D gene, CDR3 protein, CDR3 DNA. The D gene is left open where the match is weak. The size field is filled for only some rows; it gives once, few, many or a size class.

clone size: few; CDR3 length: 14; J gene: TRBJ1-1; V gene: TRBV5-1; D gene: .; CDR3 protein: CASSTQTGNTEAFF; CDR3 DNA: TGCGCCAGCAGCACCCAGACAGGCAACACTGAAGCTTTCTTT
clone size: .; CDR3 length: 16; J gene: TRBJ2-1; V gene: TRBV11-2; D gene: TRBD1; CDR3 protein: CASSLTQDRGPPGQFF; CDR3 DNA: TGTGCCAGCAGCTTAACCCAGGACAGGGGCCCCCCGGGGCAGTTCTTC
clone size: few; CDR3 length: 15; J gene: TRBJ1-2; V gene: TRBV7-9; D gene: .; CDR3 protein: CASSPRRGRAWQGTF; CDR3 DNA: TGTGCCAGCAGCCCAAGGCGAGGTAGGGCCTGGCAAGGAACCTTC
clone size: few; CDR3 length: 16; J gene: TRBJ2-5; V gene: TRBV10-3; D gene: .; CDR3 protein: CAISDPGAGLKETQYF; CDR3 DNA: TGTGCCATCAGTGATCCGGGGGCAGGGCTCAAAGAGACCCAGTACTTC
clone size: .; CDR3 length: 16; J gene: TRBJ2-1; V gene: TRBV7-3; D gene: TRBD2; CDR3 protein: CASSLTAASGENEQFF; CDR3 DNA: TGTGCCAGCAGCTTAACCGCGGCTAGCGGGGAAAATGAGCAGTTCTTC
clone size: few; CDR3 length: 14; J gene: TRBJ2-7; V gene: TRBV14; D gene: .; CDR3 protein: CASSQHHWVNEQYF; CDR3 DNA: TGTGCCAGCAGCCAACATCATTGGGTAAACGAGCAGTACTTC
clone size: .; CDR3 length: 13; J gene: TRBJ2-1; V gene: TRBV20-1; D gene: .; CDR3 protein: CSAIRFRDNEQFF; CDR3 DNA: TGCAGTGCGATCCGATTCCGGGACAATGAGCAGTTCTTC
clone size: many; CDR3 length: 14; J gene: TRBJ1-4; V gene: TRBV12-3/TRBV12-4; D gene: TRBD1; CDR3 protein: CASSPGQGGEKLFF; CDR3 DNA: TGCGCCAGCAGCCCGGGACAGGGTGGAGAAAAACTGTTTTTT
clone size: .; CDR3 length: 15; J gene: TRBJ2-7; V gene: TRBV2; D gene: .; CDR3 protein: CASSESVSLAYEQYF; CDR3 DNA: TGTGCCAGCAGTGAAAGTGTTTCTCTCGCCTACGAGCAGTACTTC
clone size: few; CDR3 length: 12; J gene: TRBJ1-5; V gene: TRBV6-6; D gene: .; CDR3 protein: CASKPSGSPQHF; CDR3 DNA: TGTGCCAGCAAGCCTAGCGGGTCGCCCCAGCATTTT
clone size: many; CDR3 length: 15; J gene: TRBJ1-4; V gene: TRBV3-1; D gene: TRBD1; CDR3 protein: CASSLAGQANEKLFF; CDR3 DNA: TGTGCCAGCAGCCTCGCGGGACAGGCTAATGAAAAACTGTTTTTT
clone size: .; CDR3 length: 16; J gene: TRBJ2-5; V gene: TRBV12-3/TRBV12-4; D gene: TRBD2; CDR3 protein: CASSMPGHGREETQYF; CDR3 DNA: TGTGCCAGCAGCATGCCGGGACACGGGAGGGAAGAGACCCAGTACTTC
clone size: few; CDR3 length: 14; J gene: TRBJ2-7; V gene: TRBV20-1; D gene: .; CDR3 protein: CSASLRGSGDEQYF; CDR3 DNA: TGCAGTGCTAGTTTACGGGGCTCCGGGGACGAGCAGTACTTC
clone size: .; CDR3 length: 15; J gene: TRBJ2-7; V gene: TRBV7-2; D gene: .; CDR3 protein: CASSLAGGDLYEQYF; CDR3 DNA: TGTGCCAGCAGCTTAGCGGGGGGAGACCTTTACGAGCAGTACTTC
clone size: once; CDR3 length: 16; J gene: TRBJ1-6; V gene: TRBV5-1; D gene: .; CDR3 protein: CASSLAGGYYNSPLHF; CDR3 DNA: TGCGCCAGCAGCTTGGCCGGGGGTTACTATAATTCACCCCTCCACTTT
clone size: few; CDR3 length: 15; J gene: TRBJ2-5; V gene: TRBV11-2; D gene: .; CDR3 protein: CASKPGDTTPWTQYF; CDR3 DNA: TGTGCCAGCAAACCCGGGGACACAACGCCGTGGACCCAGTACTTC
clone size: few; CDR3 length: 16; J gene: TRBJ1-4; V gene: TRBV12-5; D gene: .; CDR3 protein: CASGFILGASDEKLFF; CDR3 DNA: TGTGCTAGTGGTTTTATATTGGGGGCGAGTGATGAAAAACTGTTTTTT
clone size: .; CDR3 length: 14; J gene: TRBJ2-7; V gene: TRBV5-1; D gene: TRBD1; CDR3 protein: CASSLSTGGGEQYF; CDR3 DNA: TGCGCCAGCAGCCTTTCGACAGGGGGTGGCGAGCAGTACTTC
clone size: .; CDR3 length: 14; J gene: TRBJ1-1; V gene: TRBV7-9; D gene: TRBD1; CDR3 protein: CASRFGQADTEASF; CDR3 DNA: TGTGCCAGCAGGTTCGGACAGGCCGACACTGAAGCTTCCTTT
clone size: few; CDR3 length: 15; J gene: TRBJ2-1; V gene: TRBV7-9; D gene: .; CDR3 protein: CASSARQAGYNEQFF; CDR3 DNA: TGTGCCAGCAGCGCCCGACAGGCGGGGTACAATGAGCAGTTCTTC
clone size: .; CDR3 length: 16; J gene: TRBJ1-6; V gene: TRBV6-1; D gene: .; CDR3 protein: CASSERGPTANSPLHF; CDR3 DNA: TGTGCCAGCAGTGAAAGAGGTCCGACTGCTAATTCACCCCTCCACTTT
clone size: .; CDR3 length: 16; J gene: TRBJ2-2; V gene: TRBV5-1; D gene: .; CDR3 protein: CASSGGLLANTGELFF; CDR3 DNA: TGCGCCAGCAGCGGCGGACTCCTAGCTAACACCGGGGAGCTGTTTTTT
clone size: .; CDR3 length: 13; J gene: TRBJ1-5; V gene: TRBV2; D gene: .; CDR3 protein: CASSPTENQPQHF; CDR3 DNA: TGTGCCAGCAGTCCGACAGAGAATCAGCCCCAGCATTTT
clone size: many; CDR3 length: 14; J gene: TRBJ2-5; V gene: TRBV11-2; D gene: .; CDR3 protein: CASSLVTPQETQYF; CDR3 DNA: TGTGCCAGCAGCTTAGTGACCCCGCAAGAGACCCAGTACTTC
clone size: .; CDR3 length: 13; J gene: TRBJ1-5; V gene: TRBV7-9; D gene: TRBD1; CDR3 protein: CASSPTGEGPQHF; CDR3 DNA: TGTGCCAGCAGCCCGACAGGGGAAGGGCCCCAGCATTTT
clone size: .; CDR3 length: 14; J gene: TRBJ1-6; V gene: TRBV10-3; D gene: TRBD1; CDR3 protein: CAISRDRGNSPLHF; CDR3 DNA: TGTGCCATCAGTCGGGACAGGGGGAATTCACCCCTCCACTTT
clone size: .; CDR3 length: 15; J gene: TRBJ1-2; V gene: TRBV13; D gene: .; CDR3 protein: CASSLSPGRAYGYTF; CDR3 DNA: TGTGCCAGCAGCTTAAGTCCGGGGAGGGCATATGGCTACACCTTC
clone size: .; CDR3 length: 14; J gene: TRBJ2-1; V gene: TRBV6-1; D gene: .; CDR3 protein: CASSRADTYNEQFF; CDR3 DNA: TGTGCCAGCAGTAGGGCTGATACCTACAATGAGCAGTTCTTC
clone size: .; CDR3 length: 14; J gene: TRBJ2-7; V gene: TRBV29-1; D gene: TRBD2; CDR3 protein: CSVEGRGGHSEQYF; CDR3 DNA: TGCAGCGTTGAAGGACGGGGGGGCCACTCCGAGCAGTACTTC
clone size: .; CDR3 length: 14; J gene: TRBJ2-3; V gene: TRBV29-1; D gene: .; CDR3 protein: CSVEGGQSTDTQYF; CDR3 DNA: TGCAGCGTTGAGGGGGGACAGAGCACAGATACGCAGTATTTT
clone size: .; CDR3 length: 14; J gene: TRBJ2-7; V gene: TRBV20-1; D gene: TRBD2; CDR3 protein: CSAQTSGRHYEQYF; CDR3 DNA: TGCAGTGCCCAGACTAGCGGGAGACACTACGAGCAGTACTTC
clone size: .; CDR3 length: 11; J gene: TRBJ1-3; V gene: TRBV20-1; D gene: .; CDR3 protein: CSARDGNTIYF; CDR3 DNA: TGCAGTGCTAGAGATGGGAACACCATATATTTT
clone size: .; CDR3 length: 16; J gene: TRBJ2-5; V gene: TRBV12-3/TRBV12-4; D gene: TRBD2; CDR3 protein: CASRMTSGGTQETQYF; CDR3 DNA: TGTGCCAGCAGAATGACTAGCGGGGGGACCCAAGAGACCCAGTACTTC
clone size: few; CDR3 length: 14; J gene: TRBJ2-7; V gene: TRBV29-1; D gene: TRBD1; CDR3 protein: CSVEGTGETYEQYF; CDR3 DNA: TGCAGCGTTGAAGGTACAGGGGAGACCTACGAGCAGTACTTC
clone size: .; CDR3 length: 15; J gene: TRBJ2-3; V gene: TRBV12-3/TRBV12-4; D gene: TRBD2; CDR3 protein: CASTLSGGRTDTQYF; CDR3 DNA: TGTGCCAGCACTCTTAGCGGGGGGAGAACAGATACGCAGTATTTT
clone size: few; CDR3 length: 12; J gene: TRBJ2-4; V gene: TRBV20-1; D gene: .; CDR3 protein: CSSPGGTDIQYF; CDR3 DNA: TGCAGTTCCCCAGGGGGGACGGACATTCAGTACTTC
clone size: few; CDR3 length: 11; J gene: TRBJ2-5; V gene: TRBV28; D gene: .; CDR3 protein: CASSRGGTQYF; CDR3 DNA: TGTGCCAGCAGCAGAGGGGGGACCCAGTACTTC
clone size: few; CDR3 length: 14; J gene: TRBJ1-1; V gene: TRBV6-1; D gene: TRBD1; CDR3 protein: CASSATGTGSEAFF; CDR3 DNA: TGTGCCAGCAGTGCGACAGGGACGGGGTCTGAAGCTTTCTTT
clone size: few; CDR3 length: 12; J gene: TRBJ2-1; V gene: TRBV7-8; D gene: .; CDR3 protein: CASTPMGDEQFF; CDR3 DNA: TGTGCCAGCACCCCTATGGGGGATGAGCAGTTCTTC
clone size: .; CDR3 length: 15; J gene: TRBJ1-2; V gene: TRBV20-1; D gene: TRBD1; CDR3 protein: CSARRPGTGNYGYTF; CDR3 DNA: TGCAGTGCTAGACGTCCCGGGACAGGGAACTATGGCTACACCTTC